Below are 23 T cell receptor beta chains sequenced from a single sample in a study of blood T cell repertoires in COVID-19. TCRdb keeps only in-frame clones here, not all; method: immunoSEQ multiplex PCR. The table shows 95,000 to 150,000 clones, with about four fifths occurring only once. Sequencing was carried out using PBMCs or T cells enriched from blood (not recorded which). These receptors were obtained from a woman aged 25-40 years who had recovered from COVID-19.

The chain carries TRBV19 and TRBJ2-7, with TRBD2 matching over 8 bases. This CDR3 contains 13 residues. Unmatched junction bases numbered 9, after V lost 7 bases and J lost 7 bases. Germline CDR1 reads LNHDA; CDR2 reads SQIVND (reference sequence). CDR3 DNA sequence: TGTGCCAGTATGCGTTCGGGAGGGGGTGAGCAGTACTTC. This encodes CASMRSGGGEQYF.

This clone was detected only once. The V call is TRBV2, the J call TRBJ2-5; a possible D gene is TRBD2 (6 bases). The CDR3 covers 13 residues. V lost 8 bases and J 5 bases, leaving 15 bases between the germline ends. The germline gives CDR1 SNHLY, CDR2 FYNNEI. As DNA, the CDR3 is TGTGCCAGCGAATCGGGAGTTCGGGAGACCCAGTACTTC. This translates into CASESGVRETQYF. The full variable domain, its missing parts supplied by reference TRBV2 and TRBJ2-5, is EPEVTQTPSHQVTQMGQEVILRCVPISNHLYFYWYRQILGQKVEFLVSFYNNEISEKSEIFDDQFSVERPDGSNFTLKIRSTKLEDSAMYFCASESGVRETQYFGPGTRLLVL.

The chain uses TRBV28 and TRBJ1-1; D may be TRBD1 (5 bases). Germline CDR1 reads MDHEN; CDR2 reads SYDVKM. Deletions cut 1 base from V and 1 base from J, with 16 bases between. This CDR3 region has 17 residues. Written as DNA, the CDR3 is TGTGCCAGCAGTTTATTGGCCCCAGGGCTTCGGAACACTGAAGCTTTCTTT. Protein: CASSLLAPGLRNTEAFF.

To note about this clone: The junction does not match germline at one end; this may be a read error. This chain joins TRBV11-1 and TRBJ2-3, with 10 nucleotides matching TRBD2. The CDR3 loop spans 11 amino acids. Germline lookup yields CDR1 SGHAT and CDR2 FQDESV (reference sequence). The CDR3 DNA follows: TGTGCCAGCAGCTCGCCGGGACTAGCGTCTTTT. Translated: CASSSPGLASF.

This rearrangement joins TRBV11-3 to TRBJ2-1; 7 nucleotides match TRBD1. Germline V gene sequence: CDR1 SGHNT, CDR2 YENEEA. J gave up 5 bases and V 5 bases, and 3 bases lay outside the gene matches. The CDR3 is made up of 13 amino acids. For the CDR3, the DNA is TGTGCCAGCAGCAAGGGACAGAACAATGAGCAGTTCTTC. Its protein is CASSKGQNNEQFF.

The gene calls are TRBV11-3 and TRBJ2-2, with TRBD2 matching over 11 bases. Looked up from germline, CDR1 is SGHNT and CDR2 is YENEEA. CDR3 length equals 19 residues. The V and J ends lost 5 bases and 7 bases, in that order; junction bases with no gene match: 18. In DNA form, the CDR3 reads TGTGCCAGCAGCCCACGCCCGACTAGCGGGACGGCTGTAGACGGGGAGCTGTTTTTT. It encodes CASSPRPTSGTAVDGELFF. The entire variable domain, with the rest obtained from reference TRBV11-3 and TRBJ2-2, is as follows: EAGVVQSPRYKIIEKKQPVAFWCNPISGHNTLYWYLQNLGQGPELLIRYENEEAVDDSQLPKDRFSAERLKGVDSTLKIQPAELGDSAVYLCASSPRPTSGTAVDGELFFGEGSRLTVL.

This rearrangement joins TRBV10-3 to TRBJ1-6, with TRBD1 identical over 9 bases. Per germline, CDR1 ENHRY and CDR2 SYGVKD. The CDR3 is 15 residues long. V trimming: 4 bases; J trimming: 5 bases; junction bases outside the gene matches: 3. The CDR3 DNA reads TGTGCCATCAGTGGGGGACAGGGAAATAATTCACCCCTCCACTTT. Translating it yields CAISGGQGNNSPLHF.

The chain is built from TRBV7-9 and TRBJ1-1; TRBD1 might be the D (5 bases). This CDR3 is 15 amino acids long. Deletions cut 5 bases from V and 5 bases from J, with 18 bases between. In germline, CDR1 is SEHNR, CDR2 FQNEAQ (reference sequence). Here the CDR3 DNA reads TGTGCCAGCAGCCCCCCGCGGGGACGTGGGACTGAAGCTTTCTTT. This codes for CASSPPRGRGTEAFF.

On this clone itself: This same CDR3 is encoded by further DNA sequences in the sample. V gene TRBV2 combines with J gene TRBJ2-7; TRBD1 agrees at 8 bases. J gave up 2 bases and V 7 bases, and 7 bases lay outside the gene matches. Germline V gene data show CDR1 as SNHLY and CDR2 as FYNNEI. The CDR3 extends over 14 amino acids. The CDR3 nucleotides read TGTGCCAGCACCCCCGGGACAGGAACCTACGAGCAGTACTTC. Translating gives CASTPGTGTYEQYF.

This chain connects TRBV27 to TRBJ2-1, with 9 positions matching TRBD2. J gave up 6 bases and V 7 bases, and 10 bases lay outside the gene matches. Germline V lookup: CDR1 MNHEY, CDR2 SMNVEV (reference sequence). This CDR3 comprises 15 residues. Here the CDR3 DNA reads TGTGCCAGCATTCCAGCCGGGACTAGCCGCAATGAGCAGTTCTTC. Protein: CASIPAGTSRNEQFF.

This rearrangement joins TRBV2 to TRBJ2-3; possible D gene TRBD2, 6 bases. The germline V gene has CDR1 SNHLY and CDR2 FYNNEI. The CDR3 runs to 14 residues. V lost 7 bases, J lost 1 base, and 12 bases lay in between. The CDR3, as DNA: TGTGCCAGCACTCCGGGAGTTCGCACAGATACGCAGTATTTT. It encodes CASTPGVRTDTQYF.

The sample holds a few counts of this clone. The chain links TRBV6-2 or TRBV6-3 to TRBJ1-6; the match to TRBD1 covers 9 bases. This CDR3 spans 14 amino acids. V trimming: 6 bases; J trimming: 7 bases; junction bases outside the gene matches: 4. CDR1 is MNHEY and CDR2 is SVGEGT in the germline V gene. This chain's CDR3 is CASSGGTGNSPLHF. For the CDR3, the DNA is TGTGCCAGCAGCGGCGGGACAGGGAATTCACCCCTCCACTTT.

The V gene is TRBV11-2, the J gene TRBJ2-7, with TRBD1 identical over 7 bases. Looked up from germline, CDR1 is SGHAT and CDR2 is FQNNGV. This CDR3 has 16 residues. With V trimmed by 3 bases and J by 3 bases, 11 bases remained unmatched. The CDR3 nucleotides read TGTGCCAGCAGCTTCCGTAGACAGGGCCCTTTCTACGAGCAGTACTTC. Translated, it gives CASSFRRQGPFYEQYF.

The genes are TRBV29-1 and TRBJ2-7; D gene unclear. The CDR3 length is 13 residues. The V end was cut by 8 bases, the J end by 0 bases, with 14 bases between. From germline, CDR1 is SQVTM and CDR2 ANQGSEA. CDR3 sequence reads: CSTPGASSYEQYF. The CDR3 DNA follows: TGCAGCACCCCCGGAGCGTCCTCCTACGAGCAGTACTTC.

The CDR3 is CSVVGTGEETQYF. DNA for the CDR3: TGCAGCGTTGTGGGGACAGGGGAAGAGACCCAGTACTTC. The V call is TRBV29-1, the J call TRBJ2-5; 10 positions match TRBD1. Trimming removed 4 bases from V and 3 bases from J; junction bases left unmatched: 2. Germline CDR1 is SQVTM and CDR2 is ANQGSEA. The CDR3 consists of 13 residues. Full variable domain (outside the CDR3, taken from reference TRBV29-1 and TRBJ2-5): SAVISQKPSRDICQRGTSLTIQCQVDSQVTMMFWYRQQPGQSLTLIATANQGSEATYESGFVIDKFPISRPNLTFSTLTVSNMSPEDSSIYLCSVVGTGEETQYFGPGTRLLVL.

This clone showed up many times. The chain has TRBV3-1 (or the pseudogene TRBV3-2) and TRBJ2-7; 8 nucleotides align to TRBD2. From germline, CDR1 is LGHDT and CDR2 YNNKEL (reference sequence). The CDR3 has 15 amino acids. The junction had 10 bases not matched to a gene; V was cut back by 4 bases and J by 5 bases. The CDR3 DNA reads TGTGCCAGCAGCCGGTCTCTAGCGGGTCTCAACGAGCAGTACTTC. The encoded protein is CASSRSLAGLNEQYF.

This chain uses TRBV27 with TRBJ1-4; a weak D match, TRBD1 (5 bases). In germline, CDR1 is MNHEY, CDR2 SMNVEV (reference sequence). V shed 1 base and J shed 8 bases, with 14 bases lying between them. This CDR3 contains 15 residues. CDR3 coding DNA: TGTGCCAGCAGTTTATTTGGCAGGGTAGGAGAAAAACTGTTTTTT. Translated: CASSLFGRVGEKLFF. Looking up the rest from reference TRBV27 and TRBJ1-4 gives the full variable domain: EAQVTQNPRYLITVTGKKLTVTCSQNMNHEYMSWYRQDPGLGLRQIYYSMNVEVTDKGDVPEGYKVSRKEKRNFPLILESPSPNQTSLYFCASSLFGRVGEKLFFGSGTQLSVL.

The chain joins TRBV28 to TRBJ1-2; D perhaps matches TRBD1 (5 bases). Germline assignment: CDR1 MDHEN and CDR2 SYDVKM. The CDR3 has 14 amino acids. The germline V and J ends were trimmed by 7 bases and 4 bases, with 16 bases remaining between them. The CDR3 protein is CASTQWPGSYGYTF. The CDR3 DNA reads as TGTGCCAGCACCCAATGGCCAGGGTCCTATGGCTACACCTTC.

In this sample, this clone turned up a few times. The chain carries TRBV2 and TRBJ1-2; D is unclear. Per the germline V gene, CDR1 is SNHLY and CDR2 is FYNNEI. The CDR3 spans 13 residues. Trimming removed 3 bases at V and 7 bases at J, with 12 bases between. The CDR3 DNA reads as TGTGCCAGCAGTGAGGCCCGAGCGGGTGGCTACACCTTC. This codes for CASSEARAGGYTF.

In its sample, this clone was seen a few times. The chain has TRBV15 and TRBJ1-1; unclear D gene. The CDR3 consists of 12 residues. Germline CDR1 is LNHNV and CDR2 is YYDKDF (reference sequence). The V gene lost 0 bases and the J gene lost 10 bases, with 9 bases spanning the gap. The CDR3 DNA reads TGTGCCACCAGCAGAGATCCGAGCGGAGCTTTCTTT. The encoded protein is CATSRDPSGAFF.

The count of this clone is one. This sequence joins TRBV6-2 or TRBV6-3 and TRBJ2-7; 11 bases match TRBD2. CDR1 and CDR2 (germline): MNHEY, SVGEGT. The V and J ends lost 4 bases and 4 bases, in that order; junction bases with no gene match: 18. The CDR3 contains 19 residues. CDR3 coding DNA: TGTGCCAGCAGTTCAAGAGGACTAGCGGGCCCCACTCCGGATTACGAGCAGTACTTC. It yields the protein CASSSRGLAGPTPDYEQYF.

The chain couples TRBV7-3 to TRBJ2-1; the match to TRBD2 covers 16 bases. The V gene's germline CDR1 is SGHTA and CDR2 FQGTGA. This CDR3 is 21 amino acids long. V shed 5 bases, J shed 1 base, and the junction held 14 bases outside the gene matches. CDR3 sequence (DNA): TGTGCCAGCAGCCCGGGACTAGCGGGAGGGCCTCTTAGTCTATCCTACAATGAGCAGTTCTTC. As protein: CASSPGLAGGPLSLSYNEQFF. The whole variable domain, remainder taken from reference TRBV7-3 and TRBJ2-1, is GAGVSQTPSNKVTEKGKYVELRCDPISGHTALYWYRQSLGQGPEFLIYFQGTGAADDSGLPNDRFFAVRPEGSVSTLKIQRTERGDSAVYLCASSPGLAGGPLSLSYNEQFFGPGTRLTVL.

Written as DNA, the CDR3 is TGTGCCAGCAGCTTAGACGGGACAGGGCGGAATTCACCCCTCCACTTT. Amino acids: CASSLDGTGRNSPLHF. The chain recombines TRBV7-2 with TRBJ1-6, with 9 bases identical to TRBD1. V dropped 1 base and J dropped 7; count of bases not matched to a gene: 5. The CDR3 consists of 16 residues. The germline gives CDR1 SGHTA, CDR2 FQGNSA.